This T cell receptor (beta chain) was captured in a study of T cell changes during pregnancy in multiple sclerosis. Method: immunoSEQ multiplex PCR; TCRdb's copy keeps in-frame clones and lacks some. The sample yields 35,000 to 40,000 clones, around 92% seen once. This CDR3 has 14 residues. V lost 6 bases, J lost 1 base, and 5 bases stayed unmatched. Germline V lookup: CDR1 SGHDN, CDR2 FVKESK. The V gene is TRBV14, the J gene TRBJ1-1; 7 nucleotides match TRBD1. The receptor comes from a female donor with multiple sclerosis, enrolled in a pregnancy study. Sequencing was performed on CD8+ T cells from peripheral blood mononuclear cells, taken in the second trimester of pregnancy. CDR3 in DNA: TGTGCCAGCAGGCGACAGGGAGAGAACACTGAAGCTTTCTTT. It translates to CASRRQGENTEAFF.